This T cell receptor (beta chain) was recorded in a study of OX40 agonist ivuxolimab in advanced cancers. Across the whole study: Partial response was recorded in three patients: one hepatocellular carcinoma and two cutaneous melanoma cases.

Peripheral blood came from all dose cohorts at three timepoints. Trimming left V 6 bases short and J 8 bases short, with 11 bases between. The germline V gene encodes CDR1 KGHSH and CDR2 LQKENI. This CDR3 comprises 12 residues. General observations from the study: More expanded clones were seen, on average, in CD8+ T cells than in CD4+.

With respect to this clone: What it recognizes is unknown.

TCRdb's table, derived via immunoSEQ multiplex PCR, lists solely in-frame clones and lacks some. The sample carries 40,000 to 45,000 clones, 80% recorded once. The V and J genes are TRBV18 and TRBJ2-1, with unresolved D. The sequence came from an adult with an advanced solid tumor such as melanoma, head and neck, liver or kidney cancer. This material consisted of CD4+ or CD8+ T cells sorted from blood, taken in a trial of the OX40 agonist ivuxolimab. The CDR3 sequence is CASSTTEDEQFF. As DNA, the CDR3 is TGTGCCAGCTCGACGACTGAGGATGAGCAGTTCTTC.